This passage covers 25 T cell receptor beta chains from one sample sequenced in a study of type 1 and type 2 diabetes patients. Amplification started from genomic DNA. The TCR beta CDR3 region was amplified using 30 forward and 13 reverse primers. One entry per CDR3 protein results from TCRdb running MiXCR on the multiplex PCR reads. The sample contains more than 250,000 distinct CDR3 sequences, around 47% of which appear only once. The sequenced material came from peripheral blood mononuclear cells (PBMCs). These receptors were collected from a man younger than 35 with type 2 diabetes.

This clonotype occurred many times. The rearrangement uses TRBV15 and TRBJ1-2; maybe TRBD1 (5 bases). Germline-derived CDR1 and CDR2 are LNHNV and YYDKDF (reference sequence). The CDR3 consists of 14 residues. Trimming pared 3 bases from V and 8 bases from J, leaving 16 bases between. As DNA, the CDR3 is TGTGCCACCAGCAGTTGGGAGGGGCAAGAAGGCTACACCTTC. Translating it yields CATSSWEGQEGYTF.

This clonotype was counted a few times. The chain uses TRBV4-1 and TRBJ1-4; D unclear. Germline V gene data show CDR1 as MGHRA and CDR2 as YSYEKL. V lost 4 bases, J lost 4 bases, and 13 bases lay in between. CDR3 length: 15 residues. CDR3 nucleotide sequence: TGCGCCAGCAGCCCAATACTTGACGGTAATGAAAAACTGTTTTTT. Protein sequence: CASSPILDGNEKLFF.

J is TRBJ1-2 and V is TRBV30, with D possibly being TRBD1 (5 bases). Trimming removed 7 bases at V and 1 base at J, with 13 bases between. The CDR3 totals 13 residues. Germline CDR1 reads GTSNPN; CDR2 reads SVGIG (reference sequence). CDR3 residues: CASPRGDNYGYTF. The CDR3 DNA is TGTGCCTCCCCAAGAGGGGATAACTATGGCTACACCTTC.

The chain is built from TRBV12-3 or TRBV12-4 and TRBJ1-4; D is possibly TRBD1 (5 bases). The CDR3 spans 15 residues. Trimming shortened V by 3 bases and J by 5 bases, and 13 bases separated the two germline ends. CDR3 residues: CASSLGDGPNEKLFF. CDR3 sequence (DNA): TGTGCCAGCAGTTTGGGGGACGGACCAAATGAAAAACTGTTTTTT.

In the case of this clonotype: The conserved closing phenylalanine or tryptophan is absent in this CDR3, likely reflecting a read error. The CDR3 spells CASSFTGANSPLHL. Here the CDR3 DNA reads TGTGCCAGCAGCTTCACAGGGGCGAATTCACCCCTCCACCTT. The chain combines TRBV28 with TRBJ1-6; 7 positions agree with TRBD1. The junction had 6 bases not matched to a gene; V was cut back by 6 bases and J by 7 bases. Germline V CDR1 and CDR2: MDHEN, SYDVKM. The length of the CDR3 is 14 residues.

This clonotype was recorded a few times. The genes are TRBV7-3 and TRBJ1-1, with TRBD1 as a possible D gene (6 bases). CDR3 length equals 15 residues. V shed 2 bases and J shed 5 bases, with 15 bases lying between them. CDR1 and CDR2 from the germline V gene are SGHTA and FQGTGA. CDR3 amino acids: CASSLRIAGVTEAFF. CDR3 coding DNA: TGTGCCAGCAGCTTACGTATTGCAGGGGTTACTGAAGCTTTCTTT.

The rearrangement links TRBV10-1 to TRBJ2-7; 8 positions agree with TRBD2. There are 15 residues in the CDR3. V lost 2 bases, J lost 6 bases, and 9 bases stayed unmatched. Germline-derived CDR1 and CDR2 are WNHNN and SYGVQD (reference sequence). The CDR3 DNA reads as TGCGCCAGCAGTGAGAGACTAGCGTCGATCTCCGAGCAGTACTTC. Its translation is CASSERLASISEQYF.

The chain is built from TRBV2 and TRBJ1-6, with 11 bases aligning to TRBD1. The CDR3 contains 18 residues. CDR1 and CDR2 from the germline V gene are SNHLY and FYNNEI. The V and J ends lost 6 bases and 1 base, in that order; junction bases with no gene match: 8. The DNA of the CDR3 is TGTGCCAGCAGGAGGACAGGGGGCCAGGGTTCCTATAATTCACCCCTCCACTTT. Translation gives CASRRTGGQGSYNSPLHF. The full variable domain, with the rest looked up from reference TRBV2 and TRBJ1-6, is EPEVTQTPSHQVTQMGQEVILRCVPISNHLYFYWYRQILGQKVEFLVSFYNNEISEKSEIFDDQFSVERPDGSNFTLKIRSTKLEDSAMYFCASRRTGGQGSYNSPLHFGNGTRLTVT.

The gene calls are TRBV6-5 and TRBJ2-3, with a possible D match to TRBD2 (6 bases). The V end was cut by 5 bases, the J end by 0 bases, with 12 bases between. CDR3 length: 15 residues. CDR1 and CDR2 from the germline V gene are MNHEY and SVGAGI. CDR3 amino acids: CASSERGTSTDTQYF. The CDR3 DNA reads as TGTGCCAGCAGTGAGCGAGGGACTAGCACAGATACGCAGTATTTT.

Ten or more counts support this clonotype. V and J are TRBV25-1 and TRBJ1-1; 8 bases line up with TRBD1. Germline loops: CDR1 MGHDK, CDR2 SYGVNS. V trimming: 10 bases; J trimming: 0 bases; junction bases outside the gene matches: 10. The CDR3 spans 15 residues. The CDR3 DNA sequence: TGTGCCACCCGACGGACAGGGAGCATGAACACTGAAGCTTTCTTT. Protein sequence: CATRRTGSMNTEAFF.

This clonotype was seen only a few times. The CDR3 reads CASSLTGTQKETQYF. CDR3 bases: TGTGCCAGCAGTCTGACAGGGACCCAAAAAGAGACCCAGTACTTC. The chain is built from TRBV7-2 and TRBJ2-5; 7 nucleotides agree with TRBD1. V lost 6 bases to trimming and J lost 3 bases; unmatched junction nucleotides: 10. Germline lookup yields CDR1 SGHTA and CDR2 FQGNSA. The CDR3 runs to 15 residues. The full variable domain, with the rest looked up from reference TRBV7-2 and TRBJ2-5, is GAGVSQSPSNKVTEKGKDVELRCDPISGHTALYWYRQSLGQGLEFLIYFQGNSAPDKSGLPSDRFSAERTGGSVSTLTIQRTQQEDSAVYLCASSLTGTQKETQYFGPGTRLLVL.

This clonotype was seen more than once but under ten times. The chain employs TRBV19 and TRBJ2-2; 7 positions match TRBD2. This CDR3 region has 19 residues. V shed 2 bases and J 1 base; nucleotides not matched to a gene: 13. CDR1 is LNHDA, CDR2 SQIVND, per germline (reference sequence). In DNA, the CDR3 is TGTGCCAGTAGTATAAAGGGAGGGCCGGGACGTAAGAACACCGGGGAGCTGTTTTTT. Translated: CASSIKGGPGRKNTGELFF.

Of note for this clonotype: An end of the junction does not agree with germline; a read error may underlie this. The chain is built from TRBV2 and TRBJ1-2; D is unclear. The germline V gene has CDR1 SNHLY and CDR2 FYNNEI. The CDR3 extends over 15 amino acids. The CDR3 bases are TGTGCCGCCAAAGGGCCAGAGAATCCTAACCATGGCTACACCTTC. Translating it yields CAAKGPENPNHGYTF.

This rearrangement joins TRBV29-1 to TRBJ2-7; TRBD2 agrees at 7 bases. The ends lost 4 bases at V and 4 bases at J; junction bases unmatched: 7. Germline V lookup: CDR1 SQVTM, CDR2 ANQGSEA. The CDR3 extends over 13 amino acids. The CDR3 here is CSVAGLEAYEQYF. The CDR3 nucleotides are TGCAGCGTTGCAGGACTAGAGGCTTACGAGCAGTACTTC.

This clonotype appeared a few times. The chain employs TRBV20-1 and TRBJ1-5, with 7 bases aligning to TRBD1. CDR1 is DFQATT and CDR2 is SNEGSKA in the germline V gene (reference sequence). The CDR3 contains 13 residues. Germline trimming cut 4 bases from V and 2 bases from J; bases unmatched to any gene: 2. Here the CDR3 DNA reads TGCAGTGCTAACAGGGGCGGCAATCAGCCCCAGCATTTT. Translating it yields CSANRGGNQPQHF.

This clonotype was seen a handful of times. This sequence joins TRBV20-1 and TRBJ2-3; D not resolved. The CDR3 is 13 residues long. Per the germline V gene, CDR1 is DFQATT and CDR2 is SNEGSKA (reference sequence). Trimming removed 1 base at V and 5 bases at J, with 10 bases between. In DNA, the CDR3 is TGCAGTGCTAGAGTAGTAGGTTTAGATACGCAGTATTTT. This sequence encodes CSARVVGLDTQYF.

This clonotype is a singleton in its sample. The rearrangement links TRBV5-1 to TRBJ1-3; D is undetermined. The V gene's germline CDR1 is SGHRS and CDR2 YFSETQ. This CDR3 is built from 13 residues. Trimming left V 5 bases short and J 3 bases short, with 9 bases between. CDR3: CASREGFGNTIYF. CDR3 DNA sequence: TGCGCCAGCAGAGAAGGGTTTGGAAACACCATATATTTT.

The chain links TRBV20-1 to TRBJ2-7, with unresolved D. The CDR3 consists of 14 residues. The V end lost 0 bases, the J end lost 6 bases, and 15 bases lay between the germline ends. In germline, CDR1 is DFQATT, CDR2 SNEGSKA (reference sequence). The CDR3 spells CSARDGSAVLEQYF. CDR3 DNA: TGCAGTGCTAGAGATGGGTCGGCGGTTCTCGAGCAGTACTTC.

The rearrangement joins TRBV29-1 to TRBJ2-3, with D possibly matching TRBD2 (5 bases). This CDR3 contains 10 residues. Germline CDR1 and CDR2: SQVTM and ANQGSEA. V was clipped by 7 bases and J by 7 bases, with 9 bases between them. As DNA, the CDR3 is TGCAGCGCTAGCTCAAATACGCAGTATTTT. This encodes CSASSNTQYF.

The gene calls are TRBV20-1 and TRBJ2-1; 7 nucleotides agree with TRBD2. This CDR3 contains 14 residues. Germline-derived CDR1 and CDR2 are DFQATT and SNEGSKA (reference sequence). The trim removed 5 bases at V and 11 bases at J, leaving 15 bases unmatched. The chain's CDR3 is CSAHAGAGSNKQFF. The CDR3 DNA follows: TGCAGTGCTCATGCGGGAGCGGGATCTAATAAGCAGTTCTTC.

This chain links TRBV6-2 or TRBV6-3 with TRBJ1-5, with no clear D. This CDR3 comprises 14 residues. Germline V gene sequence: CDR1 MNHEY, CDR2 SVGEGT. V shed 7 bases and J shed 1 base, with 11 bases lying between them. The CDR3 bases are TGTGCCAGCACTCGATCCGGAAGCAATCAGCCCCAGCATTTT. Its translation is CASTRSGSNQPQHF.

This clonotype was seen a handful of times. The rearrangement links TRBV19 to TRBJ2-7; D assignment may be TRBD1 or TRBD2 (5 bases each). Trimming shortened V by 2 bases and J by 0 bases, and 17 bases separated the two germline ends. The CDR3 covers 17 residues. Germline V gene data show CDR1 as LNHDA and CDR2 as SQIVND (reference sequence). CDR3: CASSIPPTGGTSYEQYF. CDR3 sequence (DNA): TGTGCCAGTAGTATACCGCCAACAGGTGGGACCTCCTACGAGCAGTACTTC.

With regard to this clonotype: Germline and junction disagree at one end, which may indicate a read error. The genes are TRBV10-3 and TRBJ1-4; tentative D call: TRBD1 (5 bases). Germline CDR1 ENHRY, CDR2 SYGVKD. CDR3 length: 12 amino acids. The DNA for the CDR3 is TGTGCCACCAGTGACTCCGGGACGCAACTGTTTTTT. Protein sequence: CATSDSGTQLFF.

This clonotype was counted only a few times. The chain joins TRBV7-6 to TRBJ2-1; no definite D call. The CDR3 is 12 residues long. Trimming took 7 bases from V and 7 from J, leaving 11 bases between them. Germline V gene lookup returns CDR1 SGHVS and CDR2 FNYEAQ. The CDR3 loop is CASTPQTNEQFF. Written as DNA, the CDR3 is TGTGCCAGCACTCCCCAAACGAATGAGCAGTTCTTC.

J is TRBJ2-5 and V is TRBV7-8; D may be TRBD1 (7 bases). Germline V CDR1 and CDR2: SGHVS, FQNEAQ. The CDR3 is made up of 15 amino acids. V was shortened by 3 bases and J by 2 bases, with 13 bases between the two germline ends. CDR3 residues: CASSFQGGAQETQYF. For the CDR3, the DNA is TGTGCCAGCAGCTTCCAGGGGGGTGCACAAGAGACCCAGTACTTC.